Each of the 14 T cell receptor beta chains below was sequenced from the same sample in a study of CD8 T cells in ankylosing spondylitis listed by TCRdb under 2017. Overall results and qualifications from the work: Blood from ankylosing spondylitis patients appeared to be characterized by a TCR beta motif composed of under 10 highly homologous amino acid variants.

Library generation was performed with 5' RACE. The listed sequencing device is Illumina HiSeq 2500. TCRdb reprocessed the public reads (quality trimming at Q25 with fastp, clone calling with MiXCR) and kept in-frame beta chains. Each entry is one CDR3 protein sequence, shown with its most common DNA and genes. Across this sample there are under 550,000 distinct CDR3 sequences, with approximately 26% seen only once. The ten largest clones take up roughly 1% of the sample. For these TCRs, the target antigens are not known. The sample was blood, either unsorted or a sorted T cell fraction (not recorded which). Receptors originate from a male donor with ankylosing spondylitis.

This chain joins TRBV14 and TRBJ2-3; D gene ambiguous. Germline V gene lookup returns CDR1 SGHDN and CDR2 FVKESK. Deletions cut 4 bases from V and 8 bases from J, with 13 bases between. This CDR3 has 13 amino acids. The CDR3: CASSPLTIGTQYF. CDR3 bases: TGTGCCAGCAGCCCCCTAACCATCGGTACGCAGTATTTT.

This chain joins TRBV20-1 and TRBJ1-5; D unclear. This CDR3 is built from 13 residues. Germline CDR1 reads DFQATT; CDR2 reads SNEGSKA (reference sequence). V dropped 3 bases and J dropped 1 base, with 7 bases sitting between them. The CDR3 spells CSASSGSNQPQHF. The CDR3 DNA follows: TGCAGTGCTAGTTCAGGAAGCAATCAGCCCCAGCATTTT.

This chain links TRBV24-1 with TRBJ1-2, with D uncertain. The V end lost 3 bases, the J end lost 4 bases, and 14 bases lay between the germline ends. The germline gives CDR1 KGHDR, CDR2 SFDVKD. The CDR3 totals 15 residues. The CDR3 sequence is CATSDQDVSVYGYTF. The DNA for the CDR3 is TGTGCCACCAGTGATCAAGACGTTTCCGTCTATGGCTACACCTTC.

This chain joins TRBV18 and TRBJ2-7; 10 bases are a match to TRBD2. The V gene's germline CDR1 is KGHSH and CDR2 LQKENI. V trimming: 0 bases; J trimming: 5 bases; junction bases outside the gene matches: 4. The CDR3 length is 15 residues. CDR3 coding DNA: TGTGCCAGCTCACCACCTGCTAGCGGGGGCCACGAGCAGTACTTC. It specifies CASSPPASGGHEQYF.

The chain joins TRBV5-1 to TRBJ2-7; TRBD2 agrees at 7 bases. Germline assignment: CDR1 SGHRS and CDR2 YFSETQ. Germline trimming cut 4 bases from V and 7 bases from J; bases unmatched to any gene: 11. The CDR3 has 14 amino acids. For the CDR3, the DNA is TGCGCCAGCAGCCCTGGCGGGAGCTTTAGGGAGCAGTACTTC. Translating gives CASSPGGSFREQYF. Complete variable domain (other parts from reference TRBV5-1 and TRBJ2-7): KAGVTQTPRYLIKTRGQQVTLSCSPISGHRSVSWYQQTPGQGLQFLFEYFSETQRNKGNFPGRFSGRQFSNSRSEMNVSTLELGDSALYLCASSPGGSFREQYFGPGTRLTVT.

This clonotype came up a few times. CDR3 residues: CSGDRGQETQYF. In nucleotides, the CDR3 is TGCAGTGGGGACAGGGGGCAAGAGACCCAGTACTTC. V usage is TRBV20-1 and J usage is TRBJ2-5, with 11 positions matching TRBD1. Per the germline V gene, CDR1 is DFQATT and CDR2 is SNEGSKA (reference sequence). With 7 bases clipped from V and 2 bases from J, the junction kept 0 bases outside the gene matches. The CDR3 contains 12 residues.

The chain recombines TRBV5-1 with TRBJ1-2, with 10 nucleotides matching TRBD1. The CDR3 length is 18 residues. Germline trimming cut 4 bases from V and 4 bases from J; bases unmatched to any gene: 16. The germline V gene has CDR1 SGHRS and CDR2 YFSETQ. CDR3 DNA sequence: TGCGCCAGCAGCCATACCGGGACAGGGGTTTTGGGTGGCTATGGCTACACCTTC. It encodes CASSHTGTGVLGGYGYTF.

The V and J genes are TRBV7-8 and TRBJ2-5; D call uncertain. Germline CDR1 SGHVS, CDR2 FQNEAQ. Trimming took off 5 bases at V and 5 bases at J, with 9 bases between the two ends. The CDR3 contains 12 residues. CDR3 nucleotide sequence: TGTGCCAGCAGCCGAAGCACGGAGACCCAGTACTTC. Translation gives CASSRSTETQYF. The full variable domain, with the rest looked up from reference TRBV7-8 and TRBJ2-5, is GAGVSQSPRYKVAKRGQDVALRCDPISGHVSLFWYQQALGQGPEFLTYFQNEAQLDKSGLPSDRFFAERPEGSVSTLKIQRTQQEDSAVYLCASSRSTETQYFGPGTRLLVL.

This sequence joins TRBV20-1 and TRBJ1-2; no firm D call. CDR1 and CDR2 (germline): DFQATT, SNEGSKA (reference sequence). V gave up 4 bases and J gave up 3 bases, with 12 bases separating them. This CDR3 spans 13 amino acids. The CDR3 DNA follows: TGCAGTGCTACCGTCGGGCAGTACTATGGCTACACCTTC. This encodes CSATVGQYYGYTF.

The chain combines TRBV20-1 with TRBJ2-5, with 7 bases matching TRBD2. This CDR3 comprises 15 residues. Germline assignment: CDR1 DFQATT and CDR2 SNEGSKA (reference sequence). V lost 1 base, J lost 5 bases, and 10 bases stayed unmatched. Here the CDR3 DNA reads TGCAGTGCTAGAGTCATGGGAGGGGACGCCGAGACCCAGTACTTC. The encoded protein is CSARVMGGDAETQYF.

This rearrangement joins TRBV24-1 to TRBJ2-5, with TRBD1 identical over 9 bases. J lost 3 bases, V lost 5 bases, and 0 bases had no gene match. This CDR3 comprises 13 residues. Germline assignment: CDR1 KGHDR and CDR2 SFDVKD. The CDR3 region has the DNA TGTGCCACCAGTGGGACAGGGGAAGAGACCCAGTACTTC. Translated, it gives CATSGTGEETQYF.

The CDR3 loop is CASSFGIPSYEQYV. CDR3 in DNA: TGTGCCAGCAGTTTCGGAATCCCCTCCTACGAGCAGTACGTC. V usage is TRBV27 and J usage is TRBJ2-7; D is unresolved. The germline V and J ends were trimmed by 3 bases and 0 bases, with 9 bases remaining between them. This CDR3 has 14 amino acids. The germline V gene encodes CDR1 MNHEY and CDR2 SMNVEV (reference sequence).

This chain connects TRBV3-1 to TRBJ1-4, with no clear D. V was trimmed by 3 bases and J by 7 bases, leaving 12 bases between them. The CDR3 contains 14 residues. The germline V gene encodes CDR1 LGHDT and CDR2 YNNKEL (reference sequence). CDR3 DNA: TGTGCCAGCAGCCATGGCATAAAGGGTGAAAAACTGTTTTTT. Its translation: CASSHGIKGEKLFF.

The chain joins TRBV29-1 to TRBJ1-1, with D hard to call. Germline CDR1 reads SQVTM; CDR2 reads ANQGSEA. This CDR3 has 13 residues. The ends were cut back, 3 bases at V and 2 bases at J, with 10 bases in the middle. In nucleotides, the CDR3 is TGCAGCGTTGAGGAGGGAACCAACACTGAAGCTTTCTTT. This sequence encodes CSVEEGTNTEAFF.